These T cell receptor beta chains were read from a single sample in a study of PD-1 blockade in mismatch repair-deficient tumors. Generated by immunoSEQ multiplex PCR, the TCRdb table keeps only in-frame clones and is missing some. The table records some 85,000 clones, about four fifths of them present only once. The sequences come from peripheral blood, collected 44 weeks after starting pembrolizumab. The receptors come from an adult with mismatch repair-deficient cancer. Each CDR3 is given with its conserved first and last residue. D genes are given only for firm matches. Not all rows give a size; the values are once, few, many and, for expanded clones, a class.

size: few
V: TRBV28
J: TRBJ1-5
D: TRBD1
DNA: TGTGCCAGCAGTTTATCCCCTGACAGGGGCCCTAATCAGCCCCAGCATTTT
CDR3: CASSLSPDRGPNQPQHF

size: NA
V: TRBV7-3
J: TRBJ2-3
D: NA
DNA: TGTGCCAGCAGCCCCACCCCCCAGCCCCCAGATACGCAGTATTTT
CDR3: CASSPTPQPPDTQYF

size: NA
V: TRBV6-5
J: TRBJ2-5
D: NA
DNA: TGTGCCAGCAGATCCGGGATAGGGACCCAGTACTTC
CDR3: CASRSGIGTQYF

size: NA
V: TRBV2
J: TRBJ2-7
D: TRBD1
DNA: TGTGCCACTACGGACAGGGGACCGGCCGAACCCCACGAGCAGTACTTC
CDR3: CATTDRGPAEPHEQYF

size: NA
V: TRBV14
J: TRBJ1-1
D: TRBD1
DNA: TGTGCCAGCAGCCCAACGAAAACACAGGGGCCGGCTTTCTTT
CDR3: CASSPTKTQGPAFF

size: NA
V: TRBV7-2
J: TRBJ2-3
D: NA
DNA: TGTGCCAGCAGCCCACAAGATACGCAGTATTTT
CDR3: CASSPQDTQYF

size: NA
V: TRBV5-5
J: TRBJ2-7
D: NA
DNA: TGTGCCAGCAGCTTTTCCGGGGATCAATACGAGCAGTACTTC
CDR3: CASSFSGDQYEQYF

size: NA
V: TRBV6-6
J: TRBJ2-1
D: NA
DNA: TGTGCCAGCAGTCAAGGCAATGAGCAGTTCTTC
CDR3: CASSQGNEQFF

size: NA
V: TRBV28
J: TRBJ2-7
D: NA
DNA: TGTGCCAGCAGTTTAGGGACACGCTCCTACGAGCAGTACTTC
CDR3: CASSLGTRSYEQYF

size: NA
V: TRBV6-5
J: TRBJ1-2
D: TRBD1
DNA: TGTGCCAGCAGTTACCGGACAGGGCGTACCTATGGCTACACCTTC
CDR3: CASSYRTGRTYGYTF

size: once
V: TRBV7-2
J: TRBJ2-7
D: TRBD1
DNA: TGTGCCAGCAGCTTAGGGGGTGCCAGACAGGGGTTTTACGAGCAGTACTTC
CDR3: CASSLGGARQGFYEQYF

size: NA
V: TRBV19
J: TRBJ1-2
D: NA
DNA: TGTGCCAGTAGGCCAGGATACTACTATGGCTACACCTTC
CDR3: CASRPGYYYGYTF

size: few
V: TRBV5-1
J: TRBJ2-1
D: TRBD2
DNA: TGCGCCAGCACCTATGGGGATCAGAGCGGGACTCAGTTCTTC
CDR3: CASTYGDQSGTQFF

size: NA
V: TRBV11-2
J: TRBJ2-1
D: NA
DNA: TGTGCCAGCAGCTTAGGGGGCCCACCCCAGTACAATGAGCAGTTCTTC
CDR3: CASSLGGPPQYNEQFF

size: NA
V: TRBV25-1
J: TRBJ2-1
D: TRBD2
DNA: TGTGCCAGCAGTAAGACTAGCGGGGGTGGGGAGCAGTTCTTC
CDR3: CASSKTSGGGEQFF

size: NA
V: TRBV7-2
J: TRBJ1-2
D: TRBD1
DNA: TGTGCCAGCAGCGACTGGACAGGACTCTCTAACTATGGCTACACCTTC
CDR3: CASSDWTGLSNYGYTF

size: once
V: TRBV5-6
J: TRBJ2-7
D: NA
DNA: TGTGCCAGCAGCTTGGCTGGGGGGTGGCAGGGACCTTACGAGCAGTACTTC
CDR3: CASSLAGGWQGPYEQYF